This T cell receptor beta chain was sequenced during a study of blood T cell repertoires in COVID-19. On the study more broadly: Collection of acute and convalescent COVID-19 samples took place in the United States, Italy and Spain. T cells, B-cell-depleted T cells, or PBMCs supplied cDNA or gDNA.

CDR1 is SGHTS and CDR2 is YDEGEE in the germline V gene. This CDR3 is built from 13 residues. Deletions cut 4 bases from V and 5 bases from J, with 12 bases between. Authors' analysis steps: Counts of nucleated cells, estimated from reference gene primer amplification, were obtained. The table came from immunoSEQ multiplex PCR; TCRdb's copy has only in-frame clones and leaves some out. From that table come the V and J calls and clone size; the DNA was used to work out D and trimming. The data contain 300,000 to 350,000 clones, over 75% of them singletons. The receptor was derived from a man between 25 and 39 years old who had recovered from COVID-19. The rearrangement links TRBV5-8 to TRBJ2-5, with a tentative D call TRBD2 (6 bases). The sequencing sample was made of PBMCs or T cells enriched from blood (not recorded which). The CDR3 sequence is CASSRPGRETQYF. CDR3 coding DNA: TGTGCCAGCAGCCGCCCGGGGAGGGAGACCCAGTACTTC.